The source of this T cell receptor (beta chain) is a study of blood T cell repertoires in COVID-19. The overall study: Acute and convalescent COVID-19 samples came from the United States, Italy and Spain. The analysed material was cDNA or gDNA that came from T cells, B-cell-depleted T cells, or PBMCs.

Trimming took off 4 bases at V and 4 bases at J, with 14 bases between the two ends. There are 15 residues in the CDR3. From germline, CDR1 is SGHRS and CDR2 YFSETQ. Per the authors' pipeline: The assay estimated nucleated cells by amplifying reference gene primers. Some clones are missing from TCRdb's copy, which holds only in-frame ones; the method was immunoSEQ multiplex PCR. The V and J calls and clone size are taken from that table; D and trimming were inferred from the DNA. The profile covers around 280,000 clones, with approximately 86% appearing a single time and roughly 2.2% taken by the ten largest.

The source is a woman aged 45-65 years who had recovered from COVID-19. J is TRBJ2-2 and V is TRBV5-1, with D maybe TRBD1 (5 bases). The sequencing input was peripheral blood. CDR3 amino acids: CASSSQGFSTGELFF. The CDR3 DNA follows: TGCGCCAGCAGCAGTCAGGGTTTTAGCACCGGGGAGCTGTTTTTT.